Below are 5 T cell receptor beta chains sequenced from a single sample in a study of CD8+CD57+ T cells in acquired aplastic anemia. Previously, flow cytometry had revealed CD8+CD57+ cell expansion in the patients chosen for sequencing. For CDR3 and TCR beta VDJ profiling, genomic DNA was the template used. Using its own MiXCR run on the reads, TCRdb lists one record per CDR3 protein. The table has 200,000 to 250,000 distinct CDR3 sequences, more than 55% seen once; the top ten hold about 60%. The sequenced material came from sorted CD4+, CD8+, or CD8+CD57+ T cells (not recorded which) from PBMCs. These receptors were collected from a human donor with aplastic anemia.

As for this clonotype: At one of its ends the junction is not consistent with the germline gene, which may arise from a read error. The V and J genes are TRBV2 and TRBJ2-7; 7 bases are a match to TRBD1. This CDR3 has 14 amino acids. The germline V gene has CDR1 SNHLY and CDR2 FYNNEI. This chain's CDR3 is CVSSRGGQVYEQYF. In DNA, the CDR3 is TGTGTCAGCAGTCGCGGCGGACAGGTCTACGAGCAGTACTTC.

This clonotype was seen ten or more times. The chain employs TRBV28 and TRBJ2-7, with 10 bases that match TRBD1. Germline loops: CDR1 MDHEN, CDR2 SYDVKM. The CDR3 loop spans 16 amino acids. The V segment lost 5 bases and the J segment 5 bases; nucleotides outside the gene matches: 12. CDR3 in DNA: TGTGCCAGCAGTCTCCCCACGGTGGACAGGGGGAACGAGCAGTACTTC. This gives the protein CASSLPTVDRGNEQYF.

The chain combines TRBV7-9 with TRBJ1-2, with D unresolved. CDR3 length: 16 amino acids. Trimming left V 1 base short and J 7 bases short, with 19 bases between. Germline CDR1 is SEHNR and CDR2 is FQNEAQ (reference sequence). The DNA for the CDR3 is TGTGCCAGCAGCTTAGATGTGGGGAAGGCAGCCTCTGGCTACACCTTC. Translated: CASSLDVGKAASGYTF.

V gene TRBV2 combines with J gene TRBJ1-1; D is possibly TRBD1 (5 bases). The V and J ends lost 8 bases and 1 base respectively, with 14 bases between them. Germline values: CDR1 SNHLY, CDR2 FYNNEI. There are 14 residues in the CDR3. DNA for the CDR3: TGTGCCAGCCTGGCGGGGCTGGGGAACACTGAAGCTTTCTTT. Translating gives CASLAGLGNTEAFF.

This clonotype has more than one count but fewer than ten. The rearrangement uses TRBV20-1 and TRBJ2-1; no firm D call. Germline V gives CDR1 DFQATT, CDR2 SNEGSKA (reference sequence). Trimming removed 0 bases from V and 4 bases from J, with 7 bases in between. This CDR3 is 13 amino acids long. The CDR3 is CSARDRPYNEQFF. Written as DNA, the CDR3 is TGCAGTGCTAGAGATAGGCCTTACAATGAGCAGTTCTTC.